The 13 T cell receptor beta chains below all came from one sample that was sequenced in a study of T cells in localized non-small cell lung cancer. Using immunoSEQ multiplex PCR, the repertoire was profiled, and TCRdb retains in-frame clones only, with some absent. The sample carries about 83,000 clones, 65% to 85% recorded once. The sequencing here drew on peripheral blood, taken before any cancer treatment. The receptors come from a female donor aged 60 or older with stage I lung adenocarcinoma.

The V gene is TRBV6-5, the J gene TRBJ2-7; TRBD1 is a possible D gene (5 bases). This CDR3 is built from 11 residues. The V gene lost 2 bases and the J gene lost 8 bases, with 7 bases spanning the gap. In germline, CDR1 is MNHEY, CDR2 SVGAGI. In nucleotides, the CDR3 is TGTGCCAGCAGTTACAGGGGTAAGCAGTACTTC. This translates into CASSYRGKQYF.

V gene TRBV5-6 combines with J gene TRBJ2-5, with 8 bases matching TRBD2. CDR1 and CDR2 (germline): SGHDT, YYEEEE. The CDR3 runs 16 residues. The ends lost 0 bases at V and 1 base at J; junction bases unmatched: 5. The DNA for the CDR3 is TGTGCCAGCAGCTTGGCCGGACTAGCCTCCCAAGAGACCCAGTACTTC. Its protein product is CASSLAGLASQETQYF.

V is TRBV30 and J is TRBJ1-3; perhaps TRBD1 as D (5 bases). In germline, CDR1 is GTSNPN, CDR2 SVGIG (reference sequence). Trimming removed 3 bases at V and 1 base at J, with 16 bases between. The CDR3 spans 16 residues. The CDR3 DNA reads as TGTGCCTGGAGGCGACGGGACGGAGGATCTGGAAACACCATATATTTT. Protein product: CAWRRRDGGSGNTIYF. The full variable domain, in which reference TRBV30 and TRBJ1-3 provide the parts outside the CDR3, is SQTIHQWPATLVQPVGSPLSLECTVEGTSNPNLYWYRQAAGRGLQLLFYSVGIGQISSEVPQNLSASRPQDRQFILSSKKLLLSDSGFYLCAWRRRDGGSGNTIYFGEGSWLTVV.

This sequence joins TRBV6-5 and TRBJ1-2, with TRBD1 identical over 10 bases. The length of the CDR3 is 14 residues. Unmatched junction bases numbered 3, after V lost 0 bases and J lost 8 bases. In germline, CDR1 is MNHEY, CDR2 SVGAGI. The DNA of the CDR3 is TGTGCCAGCAGTTACTCGACAGGGGGCCGCGGCTACACCTTC. Protein: CASSYSTGGRGYTF.

The chain joins TRBV5-1 to TRBJ2-7, with D unresolved. Trimming took 0 bases from V and 2 from J, leaving 6 bases between them. Per the germline V gene, CDR1 is SGHRS and CDR2 is YFSETQ. The CDR3 is 13 residues long. For the CDR3, the DNA is TGCGCCAGCAGCTTGGGTTCCCCCTACGAGCAGTACTTC. The encoded protein is CASSLGSPYEQYF.

The table lists this clone with a count of one. The chain links TRBV27 to TRBJ2-7, with 14 bases fitting TRBD2. CDR3 length: 15 amino acids. Losses at the gene ends were 11 bases for V and 5 bases for J; bases not matched to a gene: 11. CDR1 is MNHEY, CDR2 SMNVEV, per germline (reference sequence). The CDR3 protein is CADDRGTSGSDEQYF. CDR3 bases: TGTGCCGACGACCGCGGGACTAGCGGGAGCGACGAGCAGTACTTC.

The genes are TRBV12-5 and TRBJ2-7; D call uncertain. The CDR3 has 13 residues. The ends were cut back, 2 bases at V and 6 bases at J, with 11 bases in the middle. CDR1 and CDR2 from the germline V gene are LGHNT and FRNRAP. CDR3 DNA: TGTGCTAGTGGTTTGATACCCAATCGCGAGCAGTACTTC. Its translation: CASGLIPNREQYF.

The rearrangement uses TRBV19 and TRBJ1-5; no reliable D call. Germline CDR1 reads LNHDA; CDR2 reads SQIVND (reference sequence). This CDR3 has 17 amino acids. Deletions cut 3 bases from V and 0 bases from J, with 15 bases between. The CDR3 nucleotides are TGTGCCAGTAGTATCCGAAGTTTGGGGTTTAGCAATCAGCCCCAGCATTTT. As protein: CASSIRSLGFSNQPQHF.

The CDR3 loop reads CASRPTGSLSYEQYF. The CDR3 DNA is TGTGCCAGCAGACCCACAGGGTCCCTCTCCTACGAGCAGTACTTC. The chain carries TRBV6-6 and TRBJ2-5, with D possibly being TRBD1 (6 bases). The tail of the sequence fits TRBJ2-7 better, so the J call may be wrong. The CDR3 spans 15 residues. Looked up from germline, CDR1 is MNHNY and CDR2 is SVGAGI (reference sequence).

The chain is built from TRBV27 and TRBJ2-1; the match to TRBD2 covers 14 bases. There are 16 residues in the CDR3. Germline CDR1 and CDR2: MNHEY and SMNVEV (reference sequence). The V and J ends lost 4 bases and 9 bases, in that order; junction bases with no gene match: 8. CDR3 amino acids: CASSSTGLAGEFEQFF. Written as DNA, the CDR3 is TGTGCCAGCAGTTCCACGGGACTAGCGGGAGAATTTGAGCAGTTCTTC.

The V gene is TRBV7-6, the J gene TRBJ1-5; D unresolved. V was trimmed by 1 base and J by 4 bases, leaving 11 bases between them. The CDR3 has 15 residues. Per germline, CDR1 SGHVS and CDR2 FNYEAQ. The CDR3 spells CASSLVSGRNQPQHF. The CDR3 DNA reads as TGTGCCAGCAGCTTAGTCTCGGGGAGGAATCAGCCCCAGCATTTT.

The CDR3 spells CASSPPGQLSNQPQHF. In DNA, the CDR3 is TGTGCCAGCAGCCCACCGGGACAGCTTAGCAATCAGCCCCAGCATTTT. This chain connects TRBV6-6 to TRBJ1-5; 7 nucleotides line up with TRBD1. The CDR3 loop spans 16 amino acids. Germline values: CDR1 MNHNY, CDR2 SVGAGI (reference sequence). V lost 6 bases, J lost 0 bases, and 8 bases stayed unmatched.

A few counts support this clone. This chain links TRBV4-3 with TRBJ1-2; 7 bases agree with TRBD1. The V segment lost 1 base and the J segment 7 bases; nucleotides outside the gene matches: 6. Germline CDR1 reads LGHNA; CDR2 reads YSLEER. CDR3 length: 14 amino acids. The CDR3 is CASSQAWQGGGYTF. The CDR3 DNA follows: TGCGCCAGCAGCCAAGCGTGGCAGGGGGGTGGCTACACCTTC.